A selection of T cell receptor beta chains follows, all from one sample in a study of T cell changes during pregnancy in multiple sclerosis. Generated by immunoSEQ multiplex PCR, the TCRdb table keeps only in-frame clones and is missing some. The sample yields approximately 100,000 clones, 80% to 95% seen once. Sequenced here: peripheral blood, sampled in the second trimester of pregnancy. These receptors came from a female donor with multiple sclerosis, enrolled in a pregnancy study. Both conserved end residues are part of each CDR3. The D gene is left open where the match is weak. Size values are once, few and many counts, or a class for expanded clones, and some rows have none.

V gene,J gene,D gene,clone size,CDR3 protein,CDR3 DNA
TRBV6-5,TRBJ1-1,NA,NA,CASSSSRNTEAFF,TGTGCCAGCAGTTCCTCGAGGAACACTGAAGCTTTCTTT
TRBV5-4,TRBJ2-4,TRBD1,NA,CASSSPGQGALGKNIQYF,TGTGCCAGCAGCTCCCCGGGACAGGGGGCTTTGGGCAAAAACATTCAGTACTTC
TRBV5-1,TRBJ2-1,NA,NA,CASGSAGRYNEQFF,TGCGCCAGCGGGTCGGCAGGGAGGTACAATGAGCAGTTCTTC
TRBV5-8,TRBJ2-5,NA,NA,CASSLLGETQYF,TGTGCCAGCAGCTTGCTCGGAGAGACCCAGTACTTC
TRBV21-1,TRBJ2-6,NA,NA,CASSARGADPSGANVLTF,TGTGCCAGCAGCGCCAGAGGAGCAGACCCCTCTGGGGCCAACGTCCTGACTTTC
TRBV21-1,TRBJ2-3,NA,NA,CASSKGREGRADTQYF,TGTGCCAGCAGCAAAGGGCGGGAGGGCCGGGCAGATACGCAGTATTTT
TRBV19,TRBJ2-2,TRBD2,NA,CASSKLAGGPGELFF,TGTGCCAGTAGTAAACTAGCGGGCGGGCCCGGGGAGCTGTTTTTT
TRBV19,TRBJ2-2,NA,NA,CASSPPGLRSGELFF,TGTGCCAGTAGCCCCCCGGGACTCCGATCCGGGGAGCTGTTTTTT
TRBV14,TRBJ2-1,TRBD1,once,CASSLGQGGFDEQFF,TGTGCCAGCAGCCTGGGACAGGGAGGGTTCGATGAGCAGTTCTTC
TRBV7-9,TRBJ2-1,TRBD1,NA,CASSLAAGTGVSNEQFF,TGTGCCAGCAGCTTAGCGGCCGGGACAGGGGTTAGCAATGAGCAGTTCTTC
TRBV5-1,TRBJ2-1,TRBD2,NA,CASGASGSYNEQFF,TGCGCCAGCGGGGCTAGCGGGAGCTACAATGAGCAGTTCTTC
TRBV29-1,TRBJ1-2,NA,NA,CSVEDPGGQRLGYGYTF,TGCAGCGTTGAAGATCCTGGGGGCCAAAGGCTAGGCTATGGCTACACCTTC
TRBV5-1,TRBJ2-1,NA,NA,CASSLQDNEQFF,TGCGCCAGCAGCTTACAAGACAATGAGCAGTTCTTC
TRBV4-2,TRBJ2-7,TRBD2,NA,CASSQGGTSGRYEQYF,TGTGCCAGCAGCCAGGGCGGGACTAGCGGGAGGTACGAGCAGTACTTC
TRBV4-3,TRBJ1-2,TRBD1,NA,CASSQNRGYGYTF,TGCGCCAGCAGCCAAAACAGGGGGTATGGCTACACCTTC
TRBV2,TRBJ2-1,NA,NA,CASSELVAEDSYNEQFF,TGTGCCAGCAGTGAACTGGTAGCGGAGGACTCCTACAATGAGCAGTTCTTC
TRBV4-1,TRBJ2-1,TRBD2,once,CASSQVRLAVYNEQFF,TGCGCCAGCAGCCAAGTACGACTAGCGGTCTACAATGAGCAGTTCTTC
TRBV7-3,TRBJ1-2,TRBD1,NA,CASSTDRDHGYTF,TGTGCCAGCAGCACGGACAGGGACCATGGCTACACCTTC
TRBV9,TRBJ2-1,NA,NA,CASSVGGGGRSFF,TGTGCCAGCAGCGTAGGGGGGGGCGGGAGATCGTTCTTC
TRBV11-1,TRBJ2-3,TRBD1,NA,CASSLEGQPTDTQYF,TGTGCCAGCAGCTTAGAGGGACAGCCCACAGATACGCAGTATTTT
TRBV28,TRBJ2-1,TRBD1,NA,CASRDSDPYNEQFF,TGTGCCAGCCGGGACAGTGACCCCTACAATGAGCAGTTCTTC
TRBV5-1,TRBJ2-7,TRBD1,NA,CASSHGQAAKFYEQYF,TGCGCCAGCAGTCACGGACAGGCCGCCAAGTTCTACGAGCAGTACTTC
TRBV7-9,TRBJ2-7,TRBD2,NA,CASSHSGSLYEQYF,TGTGCCAGCAGCCATAGCGGGAGTTTGTACGAGCAGTACTTC
TRBV5-1,TRBJ2-3,NA,NA,CASSLNWDTQYF,TGCGCCAGCAGCCTGAACTGGGATACGCAGTATTTT
TRBV7-2,TRBJ2-1,TRBD2,once,CASSSRTSGRNEQFF,TGTGCCAGCAGCTCCCGAACTAGCGGGAGAAATGAGCAGTTCTTC
TRBV5-1,TRBJ1-1,NA,once,CASSLSVRTEAFF,TGCGCCAGCAGCTTGAGTGTGAGAACTGAAGCTTTCTTT
TRBV6-1,TRBJ2-7,TRBD1,NA,CASSITGVAYEQYF,TGTGCCAGCAGCATAACAGGGGTAGCCTACGAGCAGTACTTC
TRBV25-1,TRBJ2-2,TRBD2,NA,CASSRVSGGTGELFF,TGTGCCAGCAGCCGGGTCTCGGGAGGCACCGGGGAGCTGTTTTTT
TRBV5-6,TRBJ1-3,TRBD1,once,CASSLRPDRWMDTIYF,TGTGCCAGCAGCTTGCGGCCGGACAGGTGGATGGACACCATATATTTT
TRBV5-4,TRBJ2-7,TRBD2,NA,CASSLGLAGSYEQYF,TGTGCCAGCAGCTTGGGGCTAGCGGGCTCCTACGAGCAGTACTTC
TRBV5-1,TRBJ1-3,NA,NA,CASSLKLQGSGGNTIYF,TGCGCCAGCAGCTTAAAACTACAGGGCTCAGGAGGAAACACCATATATTTT
TRBV7-6,TRBJ1-1,NA,NA,CASSLTRNTEAFF,TGTGCCAGCAGCTTGACACGGAACACTGAAGCTTTCTTT
TRBV2,TRBJ2-7,NA,NA,CASSPDRRSYEQYF,TGTGCCAGCAGTCCCGACAGGAGAAGCTACGAGCAGTACTTC
TRBV19,TRBJ2-7,NA,NA,CASSMHPWTEAYEQYF,TGTGCCAGTAGTATGCATCCCTGGACAGAAGCCTACGAGCAGTACTTC
TRBV5-5,TRBJ1-2,NA,NA,CASSLWGGSGYTF,TGTGCCAGCAGCTTGTGGGGGGGCAGCGGCTACACCTTC
TRBV25-1,TRBJ2-7,NA,NA,CASSGGGGATGEQYF,TGTGCCAGCAGTGGGGGGGGCGGGGCTACGGGAGAGCAGTACTTC
TRBV2,TRBJ2-7,TRBD2,NA,CASSGGEQYF,TGTGCCAGCTCGGGGGGCGAGCAGTACTTC
TRBV28,TRBJ1-1,TRBD1,NA,CASSLWGTGSREAFF,TGTGCCAGCAGTTTATGGGGGACAGGCTCGAGGGAAGCTTTCTTT
TRBV19,TRBJ2-7,TRBD1,NA,CASSIEPDRVGEQYF,TGTGCCAGTAGTATAGAACCGGACAGGGTCGGCGAGCAGTACTTC
TRBV5-6,TRBJ2-3,NA,NA,CASSLGRGGGTDTQYF,TGTGCCAGCAGCTTGGGGAGGGGGGGAGGCACAGATACGCAGTATTTT
TRBV6-5,TRBJ2-7,TRBD1,NA,CASRKQQGVSEQYF,TGTGCCAGCAGGAAGCAGCAGGGGGTCTCCGAGCAGTACTTC
TRBV4-2,TRBJ2-1,TRBD2,NA,CASSPRTSGRGNEQFF,TGTGCCAGCAGCCCCCGGACTAGCGGGAGGGGCAATGAGCAGTTCTTC
TRBV7-6,TRBJ1-2,NA,NA,CASSLGTAYGYTF,TGTGCCAGCAGCTTAGGGACAGCTTATGGCTACACCTTC
TRBV6-1,TRBJ2-7,NA,NA,CASSVYRLPREQYF,TGTGCCAGCAGTGTTTACAGACTACCGCGCGAGCAGTACTTC
TRBV7-2,TRBJ2-1,TRBD2,NA,CASRPPNILAGDNEQFF,TGTGCCAGCAGACCACCCAATATACTAGCGGGAGACAATGAGCAGTTCTTC
TRBV7-9,TRBJ2-1,TRBD2,NA,CASRTGTSGNQSYNEQFF,TGTGCCAGCAGAACCGGGACTAGCGGGAATCAATCCTACAATGAGCAGTTCTTC
TRBV6-5,TRBJ2-2,NA,NA,CASSYSGGTGELFF,TGTGCCAGCAGTTACTCAGGGGGAACCGGGGAGCTGTTTTTT
TRBV7-2,TRBJ2-7,NA,NA,CASSPVAVPYYEQYF,TGTGCCAGCAGCCCCGTGGCAGTACCTTACTACGAGCAGTACTTC
TRBV15,TRBJ2-7,NA,once,CATSLTGTGRNEQYF,TGTGCCACCAGCTTAACCGGGACTGGGAGAAACGAGCAGTACTTC
TRBV7-9,TRBJ2-2,NA,NA,CASSLGANTGELFF,TGTGCCAGCAGCTTAGGCGCGAACACCGGGGAGCTGTTTTTT
TRBV18,TRBJ1-1,TRBD1,NA,CASGTGVGTEAFF,TGTGCCAGCGGGACAGGGGTCGGGACTGAAGCTTTCTTT
TRBV25-1,TRBJ1-1,NA,NA,CASSEWPGEAFF,TGTGCCAGCAGTGAATGGCCAGGGGAAGCTTTCTTT
TRBV19,TRBJ1-1,TRBD1,NA,CASSYRRDRGAFF,TGTGCCAGTAGTTACCGGCGCGACAGGGGAGCTTTCTTT
TRBV7-9,TRBJ2-1,NA,NA,CASSLALSEQFF,TGTGCCAGCAGCTTAGCTCTCAGTGAGCAGTTCTTC
TRBV5-1,TRBJ1-5,TRBD1,NA,CASSLAGGPRQPQHF,TGCGCCAGCAGCTTGGCAGGGGGCCCTAGGCAGCCCCAGCATTTT
TRBV28,TRBJ2-7,NA,once,CAGRQVGSPEQYF,TGTGCCGGAAGACAGGTTGGAAGCCCCGAGCAGTACTTC